This TCR beta chain was identified in a study of metastatic and nonmetastatic thyroid tumors. Before thyroid surgery, none of the patients had received any treatment. CDR3 length equals 15 residues. V lost 6 bases, J lost 3 bases, and 6 bases stayed unmatched. Germline assignment: CDR1 SGHAT and CDR2 FQNNGV. TCRdb re-analyzed the PCR reads through MiXCR. Of fewer than 40,000 clones listed, 35% are singletons. The receptor was isolated from a female donor with papillary thyroid cancer or a benign thyroid nodule (not recorded which). Some clones in this sample may be carry-over from other donors' samples. Sequencing was performed on tumor tissue. The rearrangement uses TRBV11-2 and TRBJ2-1, with 9 bases matching TRBD2. The CDR3 DNA sequence: TGTGCCAGCAGGAGACTAGCGGAGGGCTACAATGAGCAGTTCTTC. It encodes CASRRLAEGYNEQFF.